These T cell receptor beta chains were read from a single sample in a study of cytomegalovirus exposure and HLA in healthy donors. Method: immunoSEQ multiplex PCR; TCRdb's copy keeps in-frame clones and lacks some. The sample yields about 160,000 clones, roughly 80% seen once. Specimen: PBMCs. Receptor source: a girl aged 2-10 years in good health and CMV-seropositive. The CDR3 runs from the conserved cysteine through the conserved F or W. The D gene is left open where the match is weak. Clone size is not always given. Where it is, it says once, few, many or a class for expanded clones.

D gene: .; V gene: TRBV28; J gene: TRBJ1-1; clone size: .; CDR3 DNA: TGTGCCAGCAGTTTATTAGCTGGGGCGCCGAACACTGAAGCTTTCTTT; CDR3 protein: CASSLLAGAPNTEAFF
D gene: TRBD2; V gene: TRBV7-3; J gene: TRBJ2-1; clone size: .; CDR3 DNA: TGTGCCAGCCGAATAACCGGGACTAGCGGGATTGAGCAGTTCTTC; CDR3 protein: CASRITGTSGIEQFF
D gene: TRBD1; V gene: TRBV28; J gene: TRBJ2-1; clone size: .; CDR3 DNA: TGTGCCAGCAGTTTAAGGGGACAGGTCTACAATGAGCAGTTCTTC; CDR3 protein: CASSLRGQVYNEQFF
D gene: TRBD2; V gene: TRBV7-3; J gene: TRBJ2-2; clone size: .; CDR3 DNA: TGTGCCAGCAGCTTTTCTTGCGGGAGAGTGCGTGACACCGGGGAGCTGTTTTTT; CDR3 protein: CASSFSCGRVRDTGELFF
D gene: .; V gene: TRBV6-5; J gene: TRBJ2-5; clone size: .; CDR3 DNA: TGTGCCAGCAGCCGCGGGACTCCGGGAGAGACCCAGTACTTC; CDR3 protein: CASSRGTPGETQYF
D gene: .; V gene: TRBV6-1; J gene: TRBJ1-1; clone size: .; CDR3 DNA: TGTGCCAGCGGAGGCAGTCTAAACACTGAAGCTTTCTTT; CDR3 protein: CASGGSLNTEAFF
D gene: .; V gene: TRBV10-2; J gene: TRBJ2-7; clone size: .; CDR3 DNA: TGCGCCAGCAGTGAGTCGGGGGGCGGGAGTCGGACCGAGCAGTACTTC; CDR3 protein: CASSESGGGSRTEQYF
D gene: TRBD1; V gene: TRBV6-6; J gene: TRBJ2-3; clone size: .; CDR3 DNA: TGTGCCAGCAGTTACGGGGGACAGGGCTACACAGATACGCAGTATTTT; CDR3 protein: CASSYGGQGYTDTQYF
D gene: TRBD1; V gene: TRBV30; J gene: TRBJ1-2; clone size: .; CDR3 DNA: TGTGCCTGGACCGATCCGCAGACAGGGAACTATGGCTACACCTTC; CDR3 protein: CAWTDPQTGNYGYTF
D gene: TRBD2; V gene: TRBV11-1; J gene: TRBJ2-3; clone size: .; CDR3 DNA: TGTGCCAGCAGCTCACCCGGTAGCGGGAGGGCCTCTAGGACAGATACGCAGTATTTT; CDR3 protein: CASSSPGSGRASRTDTQYF
D gene: TRBD1; V gene: TRBV6-5; J gene: TRBJ2-7; clone size: .; CDR3 DNA: TGTGCCAGCACCCCCGGCCGGACAGGGTATCACGAGCAGTACTTC; CDR3 protein: CASTPGRTGYHEQYF
D gene: .; V gene: TRBV6-4; J gene: TRBJ2-2; clone size: .; CDR3 DNA: TGTGCCAGCAGTGAACTAGCAACCGGGGAGCTGTTTTTT; CDR3 protein: CASSELATGELFF
D gene: .; V gene: TRBV6-1; J gene: TRBJ1-4; clone size: .; CDR3 DNA: TGTGCCAGCAAACCAACCCCCGGAACTAATGAAAAACTGTTTTTT; CDR3 protein: CASKPTPGTNEKLFF
D gene: .; V gene: TRBV30; J gene: TRBJ2-3; clone size: .; CDR3 DNA: TGTGCCTGCCACGCGGGACCTTCCACAGATACGCAGTATTTT; CDR3 protein: CACHAGPSTDTQYF
D gene: TRBD2; V gene: TRBV4-1; J gene: TRBJ2-2; clone size: .; CDR3 DNA: TGCGCCAGCAGCCAAGTAACCGCGGCTAGCGGGAGGGCCCGGGACACCGGGGAGCTGTTTTTT; CDR3 protein: CASSQVTAASGRARDTGELFF
D gene: TRBD1; V gene: TRBV30; J gene: TRBJ1-4; clone size: .; CDR3 DNA: TGTGCCTGGAGTTATATCAGGGGGCTGGGTGAAAAACTGTTTTTT; CDR3 protein: CAWSYIRGLGEKLFF
D gene: TRBD1; V gene: TRBV29-1; J gene: TRBJ2-1; clone size: .; CDR3 DNA: TGCAGCGTTGAAGGACGGGACAGGGGTTACAATGAGCAGTTCTTC; CDR3 protein: CSVEGRDRGYNEQFF
D gene: .; V gene: TRBV7-9; J gene: TRBJ1-1; clone size: .; CDR3 DNA: TGTGCCAGCAGCTTTTTAAACACTGAAGCTTTCTTT; CDR3 protein: CASSFLNTEAFF
D gene: .; V gene: TRBV30; J gene: TRBJ2-5; clone size: .; CDR3 DNA: TGTGCCTGGAAGCTACTGGAGACCCAGTACTTC; CDR3 protein: CAWKLLETQYF
D gene: .; V gene: TRBV9; J gene: TRBJ2-7; clone size: .; CDR3 DNA: TGTGCCAGCAGCGTAGGGAGCGGTGGAGGGACTTACTACGAGCAGTACTTC; CDR3 protein: CASSVGSGGGTYYEQYF
D gene: .; V gene: TRBV9; J gene: TRBJ1-1; clone size: .; CDR3 DNA: TGTGCCAGCAGCGAGACAGACTTAAACACTGAAGCTTTCTTT; CDR3 protein: CASSETDLNTEAFF
D gene: TRBD2; V gene: TRBV30; J gene: TRBJ2-1; clone size: .; CDR3 DNA: TGTGCCTGGAGTGTGTCTAGCGGGAACTACAATGAGCAGTTCTTC; CDR3 protein: CAWSVSSGNYNEQFF
D gene: .; V gene: TRBV9; J gene: TRBJ1-5; clone size: .; CDR3 DNA: TGTGCCAGCAGCGTAGACCCAGGGTGGCCCCAGCATTTT; CDR3 protein: CASSVDPGWPQHF
D gene: .; V gene: TRBV28; J gene: TRBJ1-2; clone size: .; CDR3 DNA: TGTGCCAGCAGAATGCGGGATCTTACTCGCTACACCTTC; CDR3 protein: CASRMRDLTRYTF
D gene: .; V gene: TRBV18; J gene: TRBJ2-1; clone size: .; CDR3 DNA: TGTGCCAGCTCACCAGATCAGGTGGAGGGAAATGAGCAGTTCTTC; CDR3 protein: CASSPDQVEGNEQFF
D gene: TRBD2; V gene: TRBV10-3; J gene: TRBJ2-1; clone size: .; CDR3 DNA: TGTGCCATCAGTGGGACTAGCGGATACAATGAGCAGTTCTTC; CDR3 protein: CAISGTSGYNEQFF
D gene: .; V gene: TRBV2; J gene: TRBJ1-1; clone size: once; CDR3 DNA: TGTGCCAGCAAATTCTACGTTAATACTGAAGCTTTCTTT; CDR3 protein: CASKFYVNTEAFF
D gene: TRBD2; V gene: TRBV27; J gene: TRBJ2-7; clone size: .; CDR3 DNA: TGTGCCAGCAGACTAGCGGGCAAGATCTACGAGCAGTACTTC; CDR3 protein: CASRLAGKIYEQYF
D gene: .; V gene: TRBV30; J gene: TRBJ2-3; clone size: .; CDR3 DNA: TGTGCCTGGAGGGGGAGAGTTCCAGATACGCAGTATTTT; CDR3 protein: CAWRGRVPDTQYF
D gene: TRBD2; V gene: TRBV19; J gene: TRBJ2-3; clone size: .; CDR3 DNA: TGTGCCAGTAGGGGGCTAGCGGCTAACACAGATACGCAGTATTTT; CDR3 protein: CASRGLAANTDTQYF
D gene: .; V gene: TRBV7-9; J gene: TRBJ2-5; clone size: .; CDR3 DNA: TGTGCCAGCAGCTATCAGGCCCAAGAGACCCAGTACTTC; CDR3 protein: CASSYQAQETQYF
D gene: TRBD1; V gene: TRBV30; J gene: TRBJ2-7; clone size: .; CDR3 DNA: TGTGCCTGGAGCGGGACAGGGAACAAGCAGTACTTC; CDR3 protein: CAWSGTGNKQYF
D gene: TRBD2; V gene: TRBV28; J gene: TRBJ2-2; clone size: .; CDR3 DNA: TGTGCCAGCAGTTTCGAACTAGCGGGGACCGGGGAGCTGTTTTTT; CDR3 protein: CASSFELAGTGELFF
D gene: TRBD1; V gene: TRBV2; J gene: TRBJ1-1; clone size: many; CDR3 DNA: TGTGCCAGCAGAGCTCCAGGGGGCACTGAAGCTTTCTTT; CDR3 protein: CASRAPGGTEAFF
D gene: .; V gene: TRBV9; J gene: TRBJ2-3; clone size: .; CDR3 DNA: TGTGCCAGCAGCGTGGGGGGGGCGTTTACAGATACGCAGTATTTT; CDR3 protein: CASSVGGAFTDTQYF
D gene: .; V gene: TRBV4-2; J gene: TRBJ2-5; clone size: .; CDR3 DNA: TGTGCCAGCAGCCAGATCTTACAGGGGGGGCAAGAGACCCAGTACTTC; CDR3 protein: CASSQILQGGQETQYF
D gene: .; V gene: TRBV5-1; J gene: TRBJ1-1; clone size: .; CDR3 DNA: TGCGCCAGCAGCTTGGTTGGCAGTATGAACACTGAAGCTTTCTTT; CDR3 protein: CASSLVGSMNTEAFF
D gene: TRBD2; V gene: TRBV5-1; J gene: TRBJ2-3; clone size: .; CDR3 DNA: TGCGCCAGCAGCCAAGACGGGACTAGCGGGACTCAGGGAGATACGCAGTATTTT; CDR3 protein: CASSQDGTSGTQGDTQYF
D gene: .; V gene: TRBV9; J gene: TRBJ2-3; clone size: .; CDR3 DNA: TGTGCCAGCAGCGTAGAACTAGGAGGGGCCACAGATACGCAGTATTTT; CDR3 protein: CASSVELGGATDTQYF
D gene: TRBD2; V gene: TRBV28; J gene: TRBJ2-2; clone size: .; CDR3 DNA: TGTGCCAGCAGTTCCGAAGGGACTAGCGGGAGGGCCACCGGGGAGCTGTTTTTT; CDR3 protein: CASSSEGTSGRATGELFF
D gene: .; V gene: TRBV10-3; J gene: TRBJ2-5; clone size: .; CDR3 DNA: TGTGCCATCAGTGAGTCGGTCCAGGGCTCTGAAGAGACCCAGTACTTC; CDR3 protein: CAISESVQGSEETQYF